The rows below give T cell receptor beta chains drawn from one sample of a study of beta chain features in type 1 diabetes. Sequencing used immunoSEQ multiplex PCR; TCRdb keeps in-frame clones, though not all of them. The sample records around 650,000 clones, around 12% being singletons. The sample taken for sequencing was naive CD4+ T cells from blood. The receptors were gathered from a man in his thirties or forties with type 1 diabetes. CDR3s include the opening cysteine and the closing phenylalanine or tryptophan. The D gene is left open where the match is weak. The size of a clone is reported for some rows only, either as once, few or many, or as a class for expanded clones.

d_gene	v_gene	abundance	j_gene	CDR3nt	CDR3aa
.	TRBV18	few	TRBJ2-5	TGTGCCAGCTCCTGGGACTCCGAGGGGGAGACCCAGTACTTC	CASSWDSEGETQYF
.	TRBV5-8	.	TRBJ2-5	TGTGCCAGCAGGGGGGTAGAGACCCAGTACTTC	CASRGVETQYF
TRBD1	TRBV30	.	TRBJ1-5	TGTGCCTGGAGTCAGGGGGGCTCTAATCAGCCCCAGCATTTT	CAWSQGGSNQPQHF
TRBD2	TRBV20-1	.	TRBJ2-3	TGCAGTGCCGGGGGGGATACGCAGTATTTT	CSAGGDTQYF
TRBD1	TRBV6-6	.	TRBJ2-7	TGTGCCACCTTTCTGGGACAGGGGACCTACGAGCAGTACTTC	CATFLGQGTYEQYF
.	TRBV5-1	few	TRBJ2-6	TGCGCCAGCAGTGGACTTAGCTCTGGGGCCAACGTCCTGACTTTC	CASSGLSSGANVLTF
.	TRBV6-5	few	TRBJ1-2	TGTGCCAGCAGTCACGACAGGTTCGATGGCTACACCTTC	CASSHDRFDGYTF
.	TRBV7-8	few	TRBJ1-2	TGTGCCAGCAGCGCGAGGACAGCGATCAACTATGGCTACACCTTC	CASSARTAINYGYTF
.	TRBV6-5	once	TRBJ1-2	TGTGCCAGCAGTTCACTCGAGGGGGGAAGTATCTATGGCTACACCTTC	CASSSLEGGSIYGYTF
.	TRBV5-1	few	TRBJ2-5	TGCGCCAGCAGCCTAGGGACCATAAAGGAGCCCCAGTACTTC	CASSLGTIKEPQYF
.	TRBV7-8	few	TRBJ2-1	TGTGCCAGCAGCCCTAATACAGGAGGGGCCTACAATGAGCAGTTCTTC	CASSPNTGGAYNEQFF
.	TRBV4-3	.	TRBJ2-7	TGCGCCAGCAGCCTATACAGGGCCTCCTACGAGCAGTACTTC	CASSLYRASYEQYF
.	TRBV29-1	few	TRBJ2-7	TGCAGCGGCACTGAGGGCTACGAGCAGTACTTC	CSGTEGYEQYF
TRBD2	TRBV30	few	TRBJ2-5	TGTGCCTGGAGTATTAGCGGGTCGGAGACCCAGTACTTC	CAWSISGSETQYF
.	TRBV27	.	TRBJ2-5	TGTGCCAGCAGTTCCGTTATAACAGGCCATCAAGAGACCCAGTACTTC	CASSSVITGHQETQYF
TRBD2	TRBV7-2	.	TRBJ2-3	TGTGCCAGCAGCGTAACTAGCGGGGGGGCAGATACGCAGTATTTT	CASSVTSGGADTQYF
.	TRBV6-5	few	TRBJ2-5	TGTGCCAGCAGAGGCGGGCCGGGGGAGACCCAGTACTTC	CASRGGPGETQYF
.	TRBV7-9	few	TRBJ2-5	TGTGCCAGCAGCTTAGAGGAGGCAGAGACCCAGTACTTC	CASSLEEAETQYF
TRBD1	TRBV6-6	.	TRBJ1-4	TGTGCCAGCAGCATGGGACAGGGACGCGAAAAACTGTTTTTT	CASSMGQGREKLFF
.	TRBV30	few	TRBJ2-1	TGTGCCTGGACAACGGGGGGCTGGCCCTACAATGAGCAGTTCTTC	CAWTTGGWPYNEQFF
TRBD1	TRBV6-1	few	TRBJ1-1	TGTGCCAGCAGTGAAGGTTATAGGGGGCTGGGTGAAGCTTTCTTT	CASSEGYRGLGEAFF
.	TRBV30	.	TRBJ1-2	TGTGCCTGGAGTGTAGGCCTTACTAACTATGGCTACACCTTC	CAWSVGLTNYGYTF
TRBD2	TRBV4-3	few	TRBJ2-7	TGCGCCAGCAGCCTCGAGGCGCGGGGGAGGTACGAGCAGTACTTC	CASSLEARGRYEQYF
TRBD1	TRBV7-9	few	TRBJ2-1	TGTGCCAGCAGCTCCCCCAGGGGGCACTACAATGAGCAGTTCTTC	CASSSPRGHYNEQFF
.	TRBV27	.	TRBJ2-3	TGTGCCAGCACCGGCGGGGGCACAGATACGCAGTATTTT	CASTGGGTDTQYF
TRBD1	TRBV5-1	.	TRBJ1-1	TGCGCCAGCAGCTTGCGCGGGACAGAAATTACTGAAGCTTTCTTT	CASSLRGTEITEAFF
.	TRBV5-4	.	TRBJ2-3	TGTGCCAGCAGCTTTGGTCCCCCCAAGGACGATACGCAGTATTTT	CASSFGPPKDDTQYF